A selection of T cell receptor beta chains follows, all from one sample in a study of cytomegalovirus exposure and HLA in healthy donors. The data were produced by immunoSEQ multiplex PCR, yet TCRdb's version contains in-frame clones alone and is incomplete. This listing includes around 150,000 clones. Input material: PBMCs. Source of these receptors: a man aged 40-49 years in good health and CMV-seronegative. CDR3s include the opening cysteine and the closing phenylalanine or tryptophan.

j_call | v_call | cdr3_aa
TRBJ2-3 | TRBV7-6 | CASSLLAGGQKQYF
TRBJ1-2 | TRBV15 | CATSGRQGSTSNYGYTF
TRBJ2-1 | TRBV5-4 | CASSLKLQGARNEQFF
TRBJ2-2 | TRBV5-8 | CASSPQGLASHTGELFF
TRBJ2-1 | TRBV27 | CASSLVRGYEQFF
TRBJ2-2 | TRBV29-1 | CSVEAPMGGPNTGELFF
TRBJ2-7 | TRBV27 | CASSPRASGGRVRYEQYF
TRBJ2-3 | TRBV4-1 | CASSQAPGVDTQYF
TRBJ1-2 | TRBV2 | CASNRDYGYTF
. | TRBV4-1 | CASSQDEQAYEQYF
TRBJ2-1 | TRBV12-2 | CASRLGLAGGLNEQFF
TRBJ1-5 | TRBV10-3 | CAISGPEGNQPQHF
TRBJ2-7 | TRBV7-9 | CASSLVGREYEQYF
TRBJ2-7 | TRBV2 | CASTYDRGRYEQYF
TRBJ2-5 | TRBV11-1 | CASSLSRAGAGQETQYF
TRBJ1-5 | TRBV12-5 | CASGLAPNQPQHF
TRBJ2-3 | TRBV2 | CASSLLAGGLDTQYF
TRBJ2-5 | TRBV7-2 | CASSLALQETQYF